This T cell receptor beta chain derives from a study of control samples from healthy donors and cancer patients. In the case of this clone: This may come from a read error, since a much larger clone is one base off.

This CDR3 is built from 11 residues. V lost 8 bases and J 7 bases, leaving 12 bases between the germline ends. Germline V gives CDR1 MNHEY, CDR2 SVGAGI. The table came from immunoSEQ multiplex PCR; TCRdb's copy has only in-frame clones and leaves some out. This sample has about 80,000 clones, with approximately 82% found just once. The genes are TRBV6-5 and TRBJ2-7; D unresolved. The sequence was collected from a man aged 60 to 69 with head and neck cancer. Sequenced input: PBMCs. The CDR3 sequence is CASAAGREQYF. CDR3 coding DNA: TGTGCCAGCGCGGCCGGTCGAGAGCAGTACTTC.